The subject of this entry is one T cell receptor beta chain. The data were obtained in a study of blood T cell repertoires in COVID-19. Study details: PBMCs, B-cell-depleted T cells, or T cells provided the cDNA or gDNA that made up the material.

The CDR3 sequence is 16 residues long. Germline CDR1 and CDR2: LNHDA and SQIVND (reference sequence). The V and J ends lost 2 bases and 2 bases respectively, with 13 bases between them. Profiling relied on immunoSEQ multiplex PCR, and the TCRdb table lists in-frame clones only, not all of them. The sample carries a few hundred thousand clones, approximately 90% recorded once. Residents of 24 US areas, aged about 18 to 95 years, made up the participants. The chain has TRBV19 and TRBJ1-5; a weak D match, TRBD1 (6 bases). Source material: PBMCs or T cells enriched from blood (not recorded which). This TCR was sampled from a woman younger than 45 who had recovered from COVID-19. Written as DNA, the CDR3 is TGTGCCAGTAGTATAACCGGGACACGAGGCAATCAGCCCCAGCATTTT. It specifies CASSITGTRGNQPQHF.